The clone carrying this TCR beta chain came up a few times. As handled by the study authors: Reference gene primer amplification gave nucleated cell count estimates. TCRdb keeps only in-frame clones here, not all; method: immunoSEQ multiplex PCR. V, J and clone size derive from that table, while D and trimming were established from the DNA sequence. There are about 50,000 clones in the sample; under 85% occur only once, and approximately 8.3% lies in the top ten. V was cut by 3 bases and J by 4 bases, with 8 bases left in between. CDR1 and CDR2 (germline): SGHNT, YYREEE (reference sequence). The CDR3 runs to 12 residues. These data come from a study of blood T cell repertoires in COVID-19. Study as a whole: PBMCs, B-cell-depleted T cells, or T cells were the source of the cDNA or gDNA that made up the material.

The specimen was peripheral blood. The J gene is TRBJ2-7, the V gene TRBV5-4; TRBD1 is a possible D gene (6 bases). The source of this sequence is a man in his 60s with acute or convalescent COVID-19. The CDR3 DNA sequence: TGTGCCAGCAGCTGGACAGATTACGAGCAGTACTTC. This translates into CASSWTDYEQYF. The variable domain in full, with the rest retrieved from reference TRBV5-4 and TRBJ2-7, is ETGVTQSPTHLIKTRGQQVTLRCSSQSGHNTVSWYQQALGQGPQFIFQYYREEENGRGNFPPRFSGLQFPNYSSELNVNALELDDSALYLCASSWTDYEQYFGPGTRLTVT.